These 23 T cell receptor beta chains were sequenced from one sample in a study of T cell responses to AZD1222 COVID-19 vaccine. Repertoires were generated with immunoSEQ multiplex PCR, while TCRdb's copy carries only in-frame clones and drops some. The repertoire holds 150,000 to 200,000 clones, with around 90% as singletons. The sequencing here drew on peripheral blood, taken on day 0 of AZD1222 vaccination. The receptors derive from an adult in good health.

V is TRBV5-4 and J is TRBJ2-7, with a tentative D call TRBD2 (7 bases). The V end was cut by 0 bases, the J end by 7 bases, with 17 bases between. Per the germline V gene, CDR1 is SGHNT and CDR2 is YYREEE (reference sequence). The CDR3 runs to 15 residues. The CDR3 region is CASSLEGGLLGEQYF. CDR3 sequence (DNA): TGTGCCAGCAGCTTGGAGGGGGGGCTCTTGGGGGAGCAGTACTTC.

The chain joins TRBV9 to TRBJ2-7; 12 positions agree with TRBD1. This CDR3 has 16 residues. Trimming removed 4 bases from V and 6 bases from J; junction bases left unmatched: 11. The germline V gene encodes CDR1 SGDLS and CDR2 YYNGEE. CDR3 coding DNA: TGTGCCAGCAGCCAGGACGTGGGACAGGGGGCGTCCGAGCAGTACTTC. Amino acids: CASSQDVGQGASEQYF.

The chain couples TRBV9 to TRBJ1-2; tentatively, D is TRBD1 (5 bases). Germline assignment: CDR1 SGDLS and CDR2 YYNGEE. V lost 4 bases, J lost 3 bases, and 10 bases lay in between. The CDR3 is made up of 13 amino acids. CDR3 protein: CASSPQGDYGYTF. The DNA for the CDR3 is TGTGCCAGCAGCCCCCAGGGAGACTATGGCTACACCTTC. The variable domain in full, with the rest retrieved from reference TRBV9 and TRBJ1-2, is DSGVTQTPKHLITATGQRVTLRCSPRSGDLSVYWYQQSLDQGLQFLIQYYNGEERAKGNILERFSAQQFPDLHSELNLSSLELGDSALYFCASSPQGDYGYTFGSGTRLTVV.

The chain combines TRBV7-9 with TRBJ2-2; D is perhaps TRBD1 (5 bases). The CDR3 sequence is 13 residues long. Germline-derived CDR1 and CDR2 are SEHNR and FQNEAQ (reference sequence). Trimming removed 0 bases at V and 6 bases at J, with 5 bases between. This chain's CDR3 is CASSLAGAGELFF. For the CDR3, the DNA is TGTGCCAGCAGCTTAGCAGGGGCCGGGGAGCTGTTTTTT. The full variable domain, completed using reference TRBV7-9 and TRBJ2-2, is DTGVSQNPRHKITKRGQNVTFRCDPISEHNRLYWYRQTLGQGPEFLTYFQNEAQLEKSRLLSDRFSAERPKGSFSTLEIQRTEQGDSAMYLCASSLAGAGELFFGEGSRLTVL.

The chain uses TRBV7-9 and TRBJ2-1, with 7 bases matching TRBD1. Germline assignment: CDR1 SEHNR and CDR2 FQNEAQ (reference sequence). The CDR3 extends over 13 amino acids. After removal of 6 bases from V and 9 bases from J, the junction contained 8 bases not matched to a gene. The CDR3 reads CASRRTGGGEQFF. The CDR3 coding sequence is TGTGCCAGCAGAAGGACAGGCGGCGGTGAGCAGTTCTTC. The complete variable domain, with remaining parts taken from reference TRBV7-9 and TRBJ2-1, reads DTGVSQNPRHKITKRGQNVTFRCDPISEHNRLYWYRQTLGQGPEFLTYFQNEAQLEKSRLLSDRFSAERPKGSFSTLEIQRTEQGDSAMYLCASRRTGGGEQFFGPGTRLTVL.

This clone showed up just once. The chain combines TRBV5-1 with TRBJ2-1; the D gene could be TRBD1 or TRBD2 (5 bases each). The CDR3 runs 17 residues. Trimming pared 0 bases from V and 3 bases from J, leaving 16 bases between. Germline V lookup: CDR1 SGHRS, CDR2 YFSETQ. In DNA, the CDR3 is TGCGCCAGCAGCTTGGGAGGTTGGGACCCCCTCTACAATGAGCAGTTCTTC. Protein sequence: CASSLGGWDPLYNEQFF. The variable domain in full, completed from reference TRBV5-1 and TRBJ2-1, reads KAGVTQTPRYLIKTRGQQVTLSCSPISGHRSVSWYQQTPGQGLQFLFEYFSETQRNKGNFPGRFSGRQFSNSRSEMNVSTLELGDSALYLCASSLGGWDPLYNEQFFGPGTRLTVL.

The rearrangement uses TRBV7-9 and TRBJ1-2, with D possibly being TRBD1 (5 bases). There are 14 residues in the CDR3. The V gene lost 2 bases and the J gene lost 2 bases, with 9 bases spanning the gap. CDR1 and CDR2 (germline): SEHNR, FQNEAQ (reference sequence). The CDR3 loop is CASSLQGGNYGYTF. Here the CDR3 DNA reads TGTGCCAGCAGCTTACAGGGAGGGAACTATGGCTACACCTTC.

The V call is TRBV19, the J call TRBJ1-6, with no clear D. This CDR3 contains 15 residues. The V gene's germline CDR1 is LNHDA and CDR2 SQIVND (reference sequence). Trimming cost V 3 bases and J 6 bases, with 12 bases left between them. In nucleotides, the CDR3 is TGTGCCAGTAGTATCAGTCGCGTTGGTAATTCACCCCTCCACTTT. Encoded protein: CASSISRVGNSPLHF.

DNA of the CDR3: TGTGCCAGCAGCGCAAGCGGGGGGCCCTACAATGAGCAGTTCTTC. Translating gives CASSASGGPYNEQFF. The rearrangement joins TRBV7-2 to TRBJ2-1; 9 nucleotides match TRBD2. Unmatched junction bases numbered 4, after V lost 5 bases and J lost 2 bases. There are 15 residues in the CDR3. Per the germline V gene, CDR1 is SGHTA and CDR2 is FQGNSA.

V gene TRBV10-3 combines with J gene TRBJ1-1; maybe TRBD1 (6 bases). The V gene lost 6 bases and the J gene lost 0 bases, with 8 bases spanning the gap. The CDR3 runs to 13 residues. Germline V gene lookup returns CDR1 ENHRY and CDR2 SYGVKD. The CDR3 DNA sequence: TGTGCCATCAGGGGACAATTGAACACTGAAGCTTTCTTT. It translates to CAIRGQLNTEAFF.

This rearrangement joins TRBV5-8 to TRBJ1-1; D ambiguous. With 2 bases removed from V and 2 bases from J, the gap between germline ends came to 13 bases. From germline, CDR1 is SGHTS and CDR2 YDEGEE. This CDR3 comprises 15 residues. CDR3: CASSLGTVPNTEAFF. CDR3 bases: TGTGCCAGCAGCTTAGGAACAGTACCAAACACTGAAGCTTTCTTT.

The chain joins TRBV5-1 to TRBJ1-1; TRBD1 matches 9 bases. The CDR3 is made up of 16 amino acids. V trimming: 1 base; J trimming: 1 base; junction bases outside the gene matches: 5. CDR1 is SGHRS, CDR2 YFSETQ, per germline. The CDR3 region has the DNA TGCGCCAGCAGCTTGCAACACAGGGGGCCGAACACTGAAGCTTTCTTT. This translates into CASSLQHRGPNTEAFF.

This chain uses TRBV23-1 with TRBJ1-5; D gene unclear. TRBV23-1 is designated an ORF whose function remains uncertain. CDR3 size: 15 residues. Deletions cut 7 bases from V and 0 bases from J, with 13 bases between. The CDR3 DNA follows: TGCGCCAGCACCACCGAGGTGTATAGCAATCAGCCCCAGCATTTT. It yields the protein CASTTEVYSNQPQHF.

The DNA of the CDR3 is TGTGCCTGGAGTGGGCAAACCGTCTATGGCTACACCTTC. Residues: CAWSGQTVYGYTF. The chain combines TRBV30 with TRBJ1-2; no reliable D call. Per germline, CDR1 GTSNPN and CDR2 SVGIG (reference sequence). The V end was cut by 1 base, the J end by 4 bases, with 10 bases between. The length of the CDR3 is 13 residues.

The chain couples TRBV5-1 to TRBJ2-7, with 8 bases lining up with TRBD1. Germline loops: CDR1 SGHRS, CDR2 YFSETQ. This CDR3 has 16 residues. With 0 bases clipped from V and 1 base from J, the junction kept 6 bases outside the gene matches. CDR3 DNA: TGCGCCAGCAGCTTGGGGGGCAGGGGGCTTTCCTACGAGCAGTACTTC. It yields the protein CASSLGGRGLSYEQYF.

The chain has TRBV18 and TRBJ1-6; TRBD1 aligns across 10 bases. The trim removed 3 bases at V and 8 bases at J, leaving 7 bases unmatched. In germline, CDR1 is KGHSH, CDR2 LQKENI. The CDR3 is made up of 16 amino acids. CDR3 residues: CASSPTGTGEYSPLHF. DNA for the CDR3: TGTGCCAGCTCACCTACCGGGACAGGGGAGTATTCACCCCTCCACTTT. The variable domain in full, completed from reference TRBV18 and TRBJ1-6, reads NAGVMQNPRHLVRRRGQEARLRCSPMKGHSHVYWYRQLPEEGLKFMVYLQKENIIDESGMPKERFSAEFPKEGPSILRIQQVVRGDSAAYFCASSPTGTGEYSPLHFGNGTRLTVT.

The chain recombines TRBV2 with TRBJ2-7; D uncertain. Germline CDR1 reads SNHLY; CDR2 reads FYNNEI. CDR3 length: 13 residues. V shed 6 bases and J shed 0 bases, with 9 bases lying between them. The CDR3 region is CASRLGSSYEQYF. As DNA, the CDR3 is TGTGCCAGCAGGTTGGGAAGCTCCTACGAGCAGTACTTC. The full variable domain, in which reference TRBV2 and TRBJ2-7 provide the parts outside the CDR3, is EPEVTQTPSHQVTQMGQEVILRCVPISNHLYFYWYRQILGQKVEFLVSFYNNEISEKSEIFDDQFSVERPDGSNFTLKIRSTKLEDSAMYFCASRLGSSYEQYFGPGTRLTVT.

J is TRBJ2-1 and V is TRBV19; unclear D gene. The CDR3 totals 13 residues. V was clipped by 3 bases and J by 4 bases, with 7 bases between them. Germline V gives CDR1 LNHDA, CDR2 SQIVND (reference sequence). The CDR3 coding sequence is TGTGCCAGTAGTATTCCAGTTTACAATGAGCAGTTCTTC. Encoded protein: CASSIPVYNEQFF. The full variable domain, its missing parts supplied by reference TRBV19 and TRBJ2-1, is DGGITQSPKYLFRKEGQNVTLSCEQNLNHDAMYWYRQDPGQGLRLIYYSQIVNDFQKGDIAEGYSVSREKKESFPLTVTSAQKNPTAFYLCASSIPVYNEQFFGPGTRLTVL.

This clone has just one count. This sequence joins TRBV28 and TRBJ2-7, with 16 bases fitting TRBD2. The CDR3 extends over 19 amino acids. The germline V gene encodes CDR1 MDHEN and CDR2 SYDVKM. With 5 bases clipped from V and 0 bases from J, the junction kept 10 bases outside the gene matches. The CDR3 DNA reads as TGTGCCAGCAGTCCCGGGACTAGCGGGAGGGCCTACATCTCCTACGAGCAGTACTTC. This codes for CASSPGTSGRAYISYEQYF.

In this sample, this clone turned up a few times. The rearrangement links TRBV6-5 to TRBJ2-7; D may match TRBD1 or TRBD2 (6 bases each). Germline CDR1 is MNHEY and CDR2 is SVGAGI. The CDR3 loop spans 12 amino acids. Trimming took off 7 bases at V and 3 bases at J, with 10 bases between the two ends. The CDR3 region is CASIEGGYEQYF. The CDR3, as DNA: TGTGCCAGCATCGAGGGGGGCTACGAGCAGTACTTC.

The CDR3 DNA sequence: TGTGCCAGCAGCCGCCCGGGGTCAGATACGCAGTATTTT. Protein: CASSRPGSDTQYF. V gene TRBV27 combines with J gene TRBJ2-3; the D gene is possibly TRBD2 (5 bases). Germline V CDR1 and CDR2: MNHEY, SMNVEV (reference sequence). The CDR3 is made up of 13 amino acids. The V gene lost 6 bases and the J gene lost 4 bases, with 11 bases spanning the gap.

Only one count was recorded for this clone. The V call is TRBV7-2, the J call TRBJ2-7, with D maybe TRBD2 (6 bases). In germline, CDR1 is SGHTA, CDR2 FQGNSA. Trimming removed 5 bases from V and 4 bases from J, with 15 bases in between. CDR3 length: 14 residues. Here the CDR3 reads CASSPGVAAYEQYF. The CDR3 coding sequence is TGTGCCAGCAGCCCCGGGGTAGCGGCTTACGAGCAGTACTTC.

The chain links TRBV5-1 to TRBJ1-4; maybe TRBD1 (5 bases). The CDR3 length is 13 residues. CDR1 and CDR2 from the germline V gene are SGHRS and YFSETQ. The V end was cut by 6 bases, the J end by 0 bases, with 6 bases between. The CDR3 DNA sequence: TGCGCCAGCAAGGGGACAACTAATGAAAAACTGTTTTTT. Translating gives CASKGTTNEKLFF.